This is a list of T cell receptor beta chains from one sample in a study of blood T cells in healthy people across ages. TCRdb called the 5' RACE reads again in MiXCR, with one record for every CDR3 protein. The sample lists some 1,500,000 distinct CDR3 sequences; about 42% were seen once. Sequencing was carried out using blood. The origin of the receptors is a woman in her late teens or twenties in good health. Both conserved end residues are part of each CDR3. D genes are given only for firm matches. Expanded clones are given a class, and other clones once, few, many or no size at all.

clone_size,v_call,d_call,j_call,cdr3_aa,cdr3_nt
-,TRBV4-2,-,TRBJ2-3,CASSQDYTSTDTQYF,TGTGCCAGCAGCCAAGATTATACGAGCACAGATACGCAGTATTTT
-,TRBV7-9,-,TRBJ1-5,CASSSDGISNQPQHF,TGTGCCAGCAGCTCTGACGGAATTAGCAATCAGCCCCAGCATTTT
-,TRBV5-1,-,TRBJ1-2,CASYQGNPNYGYTF,TGCGCCAGCTACCAAGGGAATCCTAACTATGGCTACACCTTC
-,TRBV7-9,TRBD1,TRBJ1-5,CASSRTGQGEMGTQPQHF,TGTGCCAGCAGCCGCACGGGACAGGGTGAGATGGGAACTCAGCCCCAGCATTTT
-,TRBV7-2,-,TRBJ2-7,CASSLASTVYEQYF,TGTGCCAGCAGCTTAGCGTCCACTGTCTACGAGCAGTACTTC
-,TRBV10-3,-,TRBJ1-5,CATTSNSYQPQHF,TGTGCCACGACCTCCAACAGTTATCAGCCCCAGCATTTT
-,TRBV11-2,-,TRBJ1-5,CASSLVGQGGGSNQPQHF,TGTGCCAGCAGCTTAGTAGGGCAGGGTGGAGGAAGCAATCAGCCCCAGCATTTT
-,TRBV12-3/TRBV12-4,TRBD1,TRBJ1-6,CASGDRGQNSPLHF,TGTGCCAGCGGGGACAGGGGTCAAAATTCACCCCTCCACTTT
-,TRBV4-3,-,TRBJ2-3,CASSQDWGGGSDTQYF,TGCGCCAGCAGCCAAGATTGGGGCGGGGGCTCAGATACGCAGTATTTT
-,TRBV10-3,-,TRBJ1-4,CAISDGGSDEKLFF,TGTGCCATCAGTGATGGGGGATCTGATGAAAAACTGTTTTTT
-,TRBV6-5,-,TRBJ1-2,CASSDVPGADGYTF,TGTGCCAGCAGTGACGTTCCAGGGGCGGATGGCTACACCTTC
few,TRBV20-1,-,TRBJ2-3,CSARDLMGAEDTQYF,TGCAGTGCTAGAGATCTGATGGGAGCTGAAGATACGCAGTATTTT
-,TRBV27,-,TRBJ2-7,CASSYSAGSIYEQYF,TGTGCCAGCAGTTATTCCGCGGGGAGCATTTACGAGCAGTACTTC
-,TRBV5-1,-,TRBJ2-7,CASSLASPGDEQYF,TGCGCCAGCAGCTTGGCCTCTCCTGGGGACGAGCAGTACTTC
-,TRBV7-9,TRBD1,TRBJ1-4,CASSPRQGANEKLFF,TGTGCCAGCAGCCCTCGACAGGGGGCGAATGAAAAACTGTTTTTT
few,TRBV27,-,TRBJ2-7,CASSLTSDGYEQYF,TGTGCCAGCAGTCTAACTTCAGACGGCTACGAGCAGTACTTC
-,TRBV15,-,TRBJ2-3,CATSRDRLGGPDTQYF,TGTGCCACCAGCAGAGACCGCCTCGGGGGCCCAGATACGCAGTATTTT
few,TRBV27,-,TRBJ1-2,CASSGRGGDGYTF,TGTGCCAGCAGTGGTAGGGGCGGTGATGGCTACACCTTC
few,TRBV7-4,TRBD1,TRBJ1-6,CASSTGQDLQNSPLHF,TGTGCCAGCAGCACCGGACAGGACCTGCAGAATTCACCCCTCCACTTT
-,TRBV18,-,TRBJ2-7,CASSPQQDSYEQYF,TGTGCCAGCTCACCCCAACAGGACTCCTACGAGCAGTACTTC
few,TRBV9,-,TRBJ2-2,CASSVSPFGTGELFF,TGTGCCAGCAGCGTCTCACCCTTCGGCACCGGGGAGCTGTTTTTT
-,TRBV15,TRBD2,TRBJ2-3,CATRAAGGRTDTQYF,TGTGCCACCAGAGCTGCGGGGGGCAGGACAGATACGCAGTATTTT
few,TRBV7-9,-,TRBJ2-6,CATSGANVLTF,TGTGCCACCTCTGGGGCCAACGTCCTGACTTTC
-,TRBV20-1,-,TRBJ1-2,CSAEPGHSNGYTF,TGCAGTGCCGAACCGGGACATAGTAATGGCTACACCTTC
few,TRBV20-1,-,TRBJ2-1,CSGMLNEQFF,TGCAGTGGTATGTTAAATGAGCAGTTCTTC
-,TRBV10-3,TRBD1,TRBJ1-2,CAISATGGNDYGYTF,TGTGCCATCAGTGCGACAGGGGGCAACGACTATGGCTACACCTTC
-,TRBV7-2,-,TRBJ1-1,CASSFLGETEAFF,TGTGCCAGCAGCTTTCTAGGGGAGACTGAAGCTTTCTTT
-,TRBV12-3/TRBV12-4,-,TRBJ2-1,CASSQGGNGQFF,TGTGCCAGCAGCCAAGGGGGGAATGGGCAGTTCTTC
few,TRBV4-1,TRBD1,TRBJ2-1,CASSTKTGQVYNEQFF,TGCGCCAGCAGCACTAAGACGGGACAGGTATACAATGAGCAGTTCTTC
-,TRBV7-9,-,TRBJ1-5,CAGSLEPIQPQHF,TGTGCCGGCAGCTTAGAGCCTATCCAGCCCCAGCATTTT
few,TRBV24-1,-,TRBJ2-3,CATSDLGTSTDTQYF,TGTGCCACCAGTGATTTAGGCACCAGCACAGATACGCAGTATTTT
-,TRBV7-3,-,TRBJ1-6,CASSLRGGLNSPLHF,TGTGCCAGCAGCTTAAGGGGGGGCCTTAATTCACCCCTCCACTTT
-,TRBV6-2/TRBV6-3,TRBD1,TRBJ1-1,CASSYRGKQGASTEAFF,TGTGCCAGCAGTTACCGTGGCAAACAGGGGGCAAGCACTGAAGCTTTCTTT
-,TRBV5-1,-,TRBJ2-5,CASSFKPVISETQYF,TGCGCCAGCAGCTTTAAACCCGTTATCTCAGAGACCCAGTACTTC
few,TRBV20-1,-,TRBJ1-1,CSAMSGSMNTEAFF,TGCAGTGCTATGTCGGGGAGCATGAACACTGAAGCTTTCTTT
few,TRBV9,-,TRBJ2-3,CASSVEPIGNTDTQYF,TGTGCCAGCAGCGTAGAACCAATCGGGAACACAGATACGCAGTATTTT
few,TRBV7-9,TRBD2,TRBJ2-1,CASSGRLAGEGVGNEQFF,TGTGCCAGCAGCGGCAGACTAGCGGGAGAAGGGGTAGGAAATGAGCAGTTCTTC
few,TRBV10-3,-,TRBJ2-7,CAIKVGGGYNEQYF,TGTGCCATCAAAGTAGGGGGGGGGTACAATGAGCAGTACTTC
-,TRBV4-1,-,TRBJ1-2,CASSQIQGSYGYTF,TGCGCCAGCAGCCAGATACAGGGCTCCTATGGCTACACCTTC
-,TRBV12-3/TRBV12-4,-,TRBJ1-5,CASSLGTPNQPQHF,TGTGCCAGCAGTTTGGGGACACCAAATCAGCCCCAGCATTTT
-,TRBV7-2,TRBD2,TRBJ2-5,CASSPFQRGSGGTQYF,TGTGCCAGCAGCCCCTTCCAGCGGGGTTCCGGGGGGACCCAGTACTTC
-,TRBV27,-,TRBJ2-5,CASSEGGNRRETQYF,TGTGCCAGCAGCGAGGGTGGTAATCGTAGAGAGACCCAGTACTTC
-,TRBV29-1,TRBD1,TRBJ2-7,CSVRTGIYEQYF,TGCAGCGTACGGACAGGGATCTACGAGCAGTACTTC
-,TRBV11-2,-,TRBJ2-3,CASSFGWGSSTGTQYF,TGTGCCAGCAGCTTCGGCTGGGGTTCTAGCACAGGTACGCAGTATTTT
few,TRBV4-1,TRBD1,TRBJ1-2,CASRISGTGASGYTF,TGCGCCAGCAGAATATCCGGGACAGGGGCCAGTGGCTACACCTTC
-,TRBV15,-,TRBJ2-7,CATSKDTYEQYF,TGTGCCACCAGCAAGGACACCTACGAGCAGTACTTC
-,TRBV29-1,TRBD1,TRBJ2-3,CSASPGTGGSDTQYF,TGCAGCGCCAGTCCGGGGACAGGGGGATCAGATACGCAGTATTTT
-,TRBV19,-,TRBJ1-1,CASSTDSNPNTEAFF,TGTGCCAGTAGTACCGACAGTAACCCGAACACTGAAGCTTTCTTT
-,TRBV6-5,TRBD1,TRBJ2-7,CASSYFQGAYEQYF,TGTGCCAGCAGTTACTTTCAGGGGGCCTACGAGCAGTACTTC
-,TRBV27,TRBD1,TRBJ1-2,CASSLLPDRGRRGYTF,TGTGCCAGCAGTTTATTACCGGACAGGGGGCGGCGTGGCTACACCTTC
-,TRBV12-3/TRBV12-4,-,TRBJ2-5,CASSLLVEETQYF,TGTGCCAGCAGTTTACTGGTTGAAGAGACCCAGTACTTC
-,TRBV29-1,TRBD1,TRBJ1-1,CSVRTGDTEAFF,TGCAGCGTACGGACAGGGGACACTGAAGCTTTCTTT
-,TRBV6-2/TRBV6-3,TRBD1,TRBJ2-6,CASRRNTRGLVSGANVLTF,TGTGCCAGCAGGCGAAATACCAGGGGGCTGGTCTCTGGGGCCAACGTCCTGACTTTC
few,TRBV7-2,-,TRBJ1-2,CASSLGRVSYGYTF,TGTGCCAGCAGCTTAGGAAGGGTCAGCTATGGCTACACCTTC
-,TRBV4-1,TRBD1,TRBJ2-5,CASRNPVTGGNEQYF,TGTGCCAGCAGGAACCCCGTGACAGGGGGCAATGAGCAGTACTTC
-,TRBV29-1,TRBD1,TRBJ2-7,CSVGDRDSEQYF,TGCAGCGTTGGGGACAGGGACTCCGAGCAGTACTTC
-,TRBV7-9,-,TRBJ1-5,CASSLARENNQPQHF,TGTGCCAGCAGCTTGGCCAGGGAAAACAATCAGCCCCAGCATTTT
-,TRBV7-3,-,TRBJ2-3,CASSFLSTGTDTQYF,TGTGCCAGCAGCTTCCTATCGACAGGCACAGATACGCAGTATTTT
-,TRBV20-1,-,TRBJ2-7,CSASSSDSSYEQYF,TGCAGTGCTAGTTCCTCGGACAGCTCCTACGAGCAGTACTTC
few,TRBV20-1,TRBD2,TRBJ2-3,CSARDPLSGGPWDTQYF,TGCAGTGCTAGAGATCCGTTATCGGGAGGGCCTTGGGATACGCAGTATTTT